These 24 T cell receptor beta chains were sequenced from one sample in a study of blood T cell repertoires in COVID-19. The repertoire was sequenced with immunoSEQ multiplex PCR; TCRdb's copy has only in-frame clones and lacks some. The sample comprises over 150,000 clones, roughly 80% of which are singletons, and roughly 3.4% rests with the top ten. Sequencing was performed on PBMCs or T cells enriched from blood (not recorded which). These TCRs come from a woman aged 60-75 years who had recovered from COVID-19.

The V gene is TRBV18, the J gene TRBJ2-5; 9 bases agree with TRBD2. This CDR3 region has 14 residues. V gave up 6 bases and J gave up 1 base; unmatched junction bases: 3. Germline V gene sequence: CDR1 KGHSH, CDR2 LQKENI. The CDR3, as DNA: TGTGCCAGCTCTCTAGCGGGAACCCAAGAGACCCAGTACTTC. Its protein product is CASSLAGTQETQYF.

The V call is TRBV19, the J call TRBJ1-4; D might be TRBD1 (6 bases). In germline, CDR1 is LNHDA, CDR2 SQIVND (reference sequence). Trimming removed 4 bases at V and 5 bases at J, with 17 bases between. CDR3 size: 16 residues. For the CDR3, the DNA is TGTGCCAGTAGTAGCATCCAGGGGAGACGAAATGAAAAACTGTTTTTT. Protein: CASSSIQGRRNEKLFF.

CDR3 in DNA: TGTGCCAGCAGCGGATCTCGGGGGGCGTCCTACAATGAGCAGTTCTTC. It codes for CASSGSRGASYNEQFF. V usage is TRBV9 and J usage is TRBJ2-1, with a weak D call TRBD2 (7 bases). Looked up from germline, CDR1 is SGDLS and CDR2 is YYNGEE. V was shortened by 3 bases and J by 1 base, with 14 bases between the two germline ends. This CDR3 comprises 16 residues.

This rearrangement joins TRBV5-4 to TRBJ2-7, with TRBD1 as a possible D gene (6 bases). CDR1 is SGHNT, CDR2 YYREEE, per germline (reference sequence). The CDR3 is made up of 14 amino acids. V lost 3 bases to trimming and J lost 1 base, with 11 bases between them. This CDR3 reads CASSWGRQSYEQYF. The CDR3 DNA follows: TGTGCCAGCAGCTGGGGGCGACAGTCCTACGAGCAGTACTTC.

The chain has TRBV29-1 and TRBJ2-3; a possible D gene is TRBD1 (6 bases). This CDR3 is 16 amino acids long. The germline V gene has CDR1 SQVTM and CDR2 ANQGSEA. The V gene lost 6 bases and the J gene lost 0 bases, with 19 bases spanning the gap. The CDR3 here is CSVESLSGQSTDTQYF. The CDR3 DNA follows: TGCAGCGTCGAATCGCTGTCCGGACAGAGCACAGATACGCAGTATTTT.

The chain recombines TRBV30 with TRBJ1-2; D remains unclear. The CDR3 length is 16 residues. The V and J ends lost 4 bases and 2 bases respectively, with 20 bases between them. The V gene's germline CDR1 is GTSNPN and CDR2 SVGIG (reference sequence). This chain's CDR3 is CAWIKSSASVNYGYTF. The CDR3 DNA reads TGTGCCTGGATTAAATCAAGTGCCAGCGTAAACTATGGCTACACCTTC.

This clone has a single count. J is TRBJ1-4 and V is TRBV6-5; D gene ambiguous. Germline V gene sequence: CDR1 MNHEY, CDR2 SVGAGI. V was cut by 4 bases and J by 7 bases, with 16 bases left in between. This CDR3 is 15 amino acids long. The CDR3: CASSFLGSGSEKLFF. In DNA form, the CDR3 reads TGTGCCAGCAGTTTTCTTGGGTCGGGATCTGAAAAACTGTTTTTT.

The V gene is TRBV15, the J gene TRBJ2-7, with TRBD1 matching 7 bases. The germline CDR1 and CDR2 sequences are LNHNV and YYDKDF (reference sequence). The trim removed 4 bases at V and 5 bases at J, leaving 8 bases unmatched. The CDR3 is 14 residues long. The CDR3, as DNA: TGTGCCACCAGCAAATTTGAGGGGGCCAACGAGCAGTACTTC. Translating gives CATSKFEGANEQYF.

The rearrangement uses TRBV7-3 and TRBJ2-2; D is unclear. Trimming shortened V by 0 bases and J by 6 bases, and 5 bases separated the two germline ends. Germline loops: CDR1 SGHTA, CDR2 FQGTGA. This CDR3 is built from 13 residues. CDR3 amino acids: CASSLTAPGELFF. CDR3 DNA sequence: TGTGCCAGCAGCTTAACAGCCCCCGGGGAGCTGTTTTTT.

The chain combines TRBV4-1 with TRBJ2-5; TRBD1 agrees at 8 bases. J gave up 4 bases and V 6 bases, and 4 bases lay outside the gene matches. The V gene's germline CDR1 is MGHRA and CDR2 YSYEKL. The CDR3 has 13 amino acids. The CDR3 DNA sequence: TGCGCCAGCAGTGCACAGGGGGGAGAGACCCAGTACTTC. This translates into CASSAQGGETQYF.

V is TRBV5-4 and J is TRBJ2-4; D perhaps matches TRBD1 (6 bases). V was clipped by 0 bases and J by 9 bases, with 13 bases between them. Germline CDR1 reads SGHNT; CDR2 reads YYREEE (reference sequence). The CDR3 loop spans 14 amino acids. CDR3 region: CASSLDRVLGIQYF. As DNA, the CDR3 is TGTGCCAGCAGCTTGGACAGGGTCTTGGGCATTCAGTACTTC. The full variable domain, with the rest looked up from reference TRBV5-4 and TRBJ2-4, is ETGVTQSPTHLIKTRGQQVTLRCSSQSGHNTVSWYQQALGQGPQFIFQYYREEENGRGNFPPRFSGLQFPNYSSELNVNALELDDSALYLCASSLDRVLGIQYFGAGTRLSVL.

The rearrangement joins TRBV24-1 to TRBJ2-7; a weak D match, TRBD2 (6 bases). This CDR3 is built from 14 residues. V lost 3 bases, J lost 5 bases, and 13 bases lay in between. In germline, CDR1 is KGHDR, CDR2 SFDVKD. For the CDR3, the DNA is TGTGCCACCAGTGATCCCGGAGGGACCCACGAGCAGTACTTC. Translated, it gives CATSDPGGTHEQYF.

The genes are TRBV19 and TRBJ1-1, with no clear D. V lost 7 bases to trimming and J lost 4 bases, with 16 bases between them. Germline assignment: CDR1 LNHDA and CDR2 SQIVND (reference sequence). CDR3 size: 14 residues. CDR3 coding DNA: TGTGCCAGTACACTCGGGGTCCTGAGCACTGAAGCTTTCTTT. Translated: CASTLGVLSTEAFF.

J is TRBJ1-5 and V is TRBV4-1; a possible D gene is TRBD1 (5 bases). Germline CDR1 reads MGHRA; CDR2 reads YSYEKL. The length of the CDR3 is 17 residues. Trimming shortened V by 2 bases and J by 5 bases, and 19 bases separated the two germline ends. The chain's CDR3 is CASSQSLGGGVDQPQHF. CDR3 nucleotide sequence: TGCGCCAGCAGCCAATCACTCGGGGGTGGGGTGGATCAGCCCCAGCATTTT.

V usage is TRBV2 and J usage is TRBJ1-3; no definite D call. This CDR3 is 13 amino acids long. Germline V lookup: CDR1 SNHLY, CDR2 FYNNEI. Trimming took off 5 bases at V and 4 bases at J, with 9 bases between the two ends. The CDR3 DNA sequence: TGTGCCAGCAGTCAAACAGTCGGAAACACCATATATTTT. Amino acid sequence: CASSQTVGNTIYF.

This chain's CDR3 is CASSVGTGVGTEAFF. CDR3 DNA sequence: TGTGCCAGCAGCGTAGGGACAGGGGTTGGCACTGAAGCTTTCTTT. The rearrangement uses TRBV9 and TRBJ1-1, with TRBD1 matching 9 bases. V dropped 0 bases and J dropped 4; count of bases not matched to a gene: 4. Germline values: CDR1 SGDLS, CDR2 YYNGEE. CDR3 size: 15 residues.

V usage is TRBV30 and J usage is TRBJ1-6; 8 bases match TRBD1. The germline V gene encodes CDR1 GTSNPN and CDR2 SVGIG (reference sequence). The CDR3 has 14 amino acids. J was trimmed by 7 bases and V by 0 bases; bases with no gene match: 2. The DNA for the CDR3 is TGTGCCTGGAGTGTCCGGACAGGGAATTCACCCCTCCACTTT. As protein: CAWSVRTGNSPLHF.

The chain's CDR3 is CASSGGLYTDTQYF. For the CDR3, the DNA is TGTGCCAGCAGTGGGGGACTTTACACAGATACGCAGTATTTT. The gene calls are TRBV2 and TRBJ2-3; D perhaps matches TRBD2 (6 bases). Germline V gives CDR1 SNHLY, CDR2 FYNNEI. This CDR3 is 14 amino acids long. V was trimmed by 4 bases and J by 2 bases, leaving 10 bases between them.

The chain joins TRBV6-5 to TRBJ1-5; D uncertain. Germline V lookup: CDR1 MNHEY, CDR2 SVGAGI. This CDR3 has 12 amino acids. Trimming left V 7 bases short and J 3 bases short, with 7 bases between. The CDR3 DNA reads TGTGCCAGCAACTTAATCAATCAGCCCCAGCATTTT. It encodes CASNLINQPQHF.

This chain joins TRBV13 and TRBJ1-2, with 7 bases matching TRBD1. This CDR3 has 14 residues. The junction had 4 bases not matched to a gene; V was cut back by 4 bases and J by 2 bases. Germline V gives CDR1 PRHDT, CDR2 FYEKMQ (reference sequence). The CDR3 sequence: CASSSQGTNYGYTF. The DNA of the CDR3 is TGTGCCAGCAGCTCACAGGGGACGAACTATGGCTACACCTTC.

V is TRBV7-2 and J is TRBJ2-5, with D perhaps TRBD1 (5 bases). V lost 5 bases, J lost 5 bases, and 12 bases lay in between. Germline CDR1 SGHTA, CDR2 FQGNSA. The CDR3 runs to 13 residues. The CDR3 spells CASSAQGGETQYF. The CDR3 DNA sequence: TGTGCCAGCAGCGCCCAGGGTGGGGAGACCCAGTACTTC.

The CDR3 nucleotides read TGTGCCACCTCGTGGCAGAACACCGGGGAGCTGTTTTTT. Translated: CATSWQNTGELFF. The chain links TRBV7-9 to TRBJ2-2; D is ambiguous. V lost 10 bases, J lost 1 base, and 10 bases lay in between. The CDR3 length is 13 residues. Germline assignment: CDR1 SEHNR and CDR2 FQNEAQ (reference sequence).

This clone was seen just once. The V and J genes are TRBV2 and TRBJ1-2; D is undetermined. There are 15 residues in the CDR3. V lost 1 base and J 3 bases, leaving 12 bases between the germline ends. CDR1 is SNHLY, CDR2 FYNNEI, per germline. The CDR3 here is CASSEGLWGDYGYTF. DNA for the CDR3: TGTGCCAGCAGTGAAGGGTTGTGGGGAGACTATGGCTACACCTTC.

The chain uses TRBV30 and TRBJ1-1; the match to TRBD1 covers 8 bases. CDR1 is GTSNPN and CDR2 is SVGIG in the germline V gene (reference sequence). The length of the CDR3 is 13 residues. J was trimmed by 0 bases and V by 8 bases; bases with no gene match: 5. CDR3 DNA sequence: TGTGCCCACAGACAGGGGTTGAACACTGAAGCTTTCTTT. It codes for CAHRQGLNTEAFF.